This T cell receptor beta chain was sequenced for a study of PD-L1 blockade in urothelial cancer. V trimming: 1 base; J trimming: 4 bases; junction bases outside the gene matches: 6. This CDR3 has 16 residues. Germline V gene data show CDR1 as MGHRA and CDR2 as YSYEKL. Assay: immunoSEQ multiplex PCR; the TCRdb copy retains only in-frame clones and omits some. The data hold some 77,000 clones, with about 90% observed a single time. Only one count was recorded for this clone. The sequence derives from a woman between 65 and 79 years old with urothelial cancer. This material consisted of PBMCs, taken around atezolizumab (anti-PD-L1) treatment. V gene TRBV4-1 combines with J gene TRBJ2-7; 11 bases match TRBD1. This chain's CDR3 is CASSQGQGTGGYEQYF. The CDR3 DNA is TGCGCCAGCAGCCAAGGACAGGGGACAGGGGGGTACGAGCAGTACTTC.